This T cell receptor (beta chain) originates from a study of cytomegalovirus exposure and HLA in healthy donors. About the study: For the approximately 410 genotyped donors, 65% to 90% fell within the Caucasian-associated ancestry cluster. Whole-study findings and limits: Later analysis identified a missense DCLRE1C variant that was linked to TCR beta V- and J-gene trimming.

In regard to this clone: Its antigen is not identified.

The CDR3 covers 15 residues. Per germline, CDR1 MNHEY and CDR2 SVGAGI. The V and J ends lost 0 bases and 6 bases respectively, with 15 bases between them. Primers included in the PCR were 60 Vbeta and 13 Jbeta primers. Clones were sequenced by immunoSEQ multiplex PCR, and TCRdb holds only the in-frame ones, with some missing. The profile shows some 130,000 clones, roughly 79% of them singletons. This sequence was found in a man younger than 45 in good health and CMV-seronegative. Sequencing input: PBMCs. V and J are TRBV6-5 and TRBJ2-7; a weak D match, TRBD1 (6 bases). CDR3 DNA sequence: TGTGCCAGCAGTTACTCCGCCAACCAGGGGACCGAGCAGTACTTC. This sequence encodes CASSYSANQGTEQYF.